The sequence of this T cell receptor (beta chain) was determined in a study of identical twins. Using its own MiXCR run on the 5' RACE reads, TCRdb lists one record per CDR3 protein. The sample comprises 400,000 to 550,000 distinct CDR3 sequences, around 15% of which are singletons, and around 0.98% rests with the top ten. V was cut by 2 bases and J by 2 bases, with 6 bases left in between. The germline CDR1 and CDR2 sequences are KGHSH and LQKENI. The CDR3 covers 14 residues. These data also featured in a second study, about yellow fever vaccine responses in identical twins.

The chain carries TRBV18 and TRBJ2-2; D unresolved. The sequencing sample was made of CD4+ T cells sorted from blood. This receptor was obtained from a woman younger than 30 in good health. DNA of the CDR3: TGTGCCAGCTCACCAGGCATCAACACCGGGGAGCTGTTTTTT. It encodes CASSPGINTGELFF.